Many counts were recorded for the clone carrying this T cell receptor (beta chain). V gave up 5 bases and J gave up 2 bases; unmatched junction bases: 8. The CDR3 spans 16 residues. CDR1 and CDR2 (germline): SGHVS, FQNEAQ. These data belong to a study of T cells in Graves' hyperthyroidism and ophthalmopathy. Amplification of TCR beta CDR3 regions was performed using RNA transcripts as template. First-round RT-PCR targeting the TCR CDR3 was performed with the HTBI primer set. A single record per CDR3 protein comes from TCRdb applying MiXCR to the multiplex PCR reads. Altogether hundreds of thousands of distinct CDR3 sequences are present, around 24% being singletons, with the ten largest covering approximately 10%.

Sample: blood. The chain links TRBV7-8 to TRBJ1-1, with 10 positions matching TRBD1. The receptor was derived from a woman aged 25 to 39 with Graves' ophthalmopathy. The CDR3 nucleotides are TGTGCCAGCAGCCCTAAACGACAGGGGGCTAACACTGAAGCTTTCTTT. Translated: CASSPKRQGANTEAFF.